The T cell receptor beta chain described here comes from a study of T-cell reconstitution after alpha-beta-depleted transplantation in children. This clonotype has at least ten counts. A TCRbeta library incorporating unique molecular identifiers was prepared. TCRdb re-analysed the PCR reads in MiXCR, keeping a single row per CDR3 protein. The sample carries around 360,000 distinct CDR3 sequences, 10% recorded once. The germline V gene encodes CDR1 MNHEY and CDR2 SVGAGI. The V and J ends lost 0 bases and 6 bases, in that order; junction bases with no gene match: 4. The CDR3 covers 16 residues. V and J are TRBV6-5 and TRBJ2-1; the match to TRBD2 covers 11 bases. The TCR was taken from a human donor who donated a stem cell graft to a child with acute lymphoblastic leukemia. This specimen consisted of PBMCs from the stem cell graft donor, obtained from the stem cell graft. This chain's CDR3 is CASSYSGLADTNEQFF. Here the CDR3 DNA reads TGTGCCAGCAGTTACTCGGGACTAGCGGACACCAATGAGCAGTTCTTC.